This T cell receptor beta chain was recorded in a study of cytotoxic CD8 clonotypes in ibrutinib-treated CLL. Study summary: Patients: roughly ten relapsed/refractory, more than 14 treatment-naive, 17 to 18 IGHV unmutated.

This CDR3 contains 15 residues. CDR1 is LNHDA and CDR2 is SQIVND in the germline V gene (reference sequence). Trimming stripped 6 bases from V and 6 bases from J, with 21 bases between. Some clones are missing from TCRdb's copy, which holds only in-frame ones; the method was immunoSEQ multiplex PCR. The repertoire holds 150,000 or so clones, with approximately 80% as singletons. The V call is TRBV19, the J call TRBJ2-7; D is unresolved. The receptor's source is a human donor with chronic lymphocytic leukemia. Specimen: PBMCs, collected after 12 months of ibrutinib treatment. The CDR3 sequence: CASRPGHRFVGEQYF. The CDR3, as DNA: TGTGCCAGTAGACCCGGGCACCGATTCGTTGGCGAGCAGTACTTC. Full variable domain (remainder filled in from reference TRBV19 and TRBJ2-7): DGGITQSPKYLFRKEGQNVTLSCEQNLNHDAMYWYRQDPGQGLRLIYYSQIVNDFQKGDIAEGYSVSREKKESFPLTVTSAQKNPTAFYLCASRPGHRFVGEQYFGPGTRLTVT.